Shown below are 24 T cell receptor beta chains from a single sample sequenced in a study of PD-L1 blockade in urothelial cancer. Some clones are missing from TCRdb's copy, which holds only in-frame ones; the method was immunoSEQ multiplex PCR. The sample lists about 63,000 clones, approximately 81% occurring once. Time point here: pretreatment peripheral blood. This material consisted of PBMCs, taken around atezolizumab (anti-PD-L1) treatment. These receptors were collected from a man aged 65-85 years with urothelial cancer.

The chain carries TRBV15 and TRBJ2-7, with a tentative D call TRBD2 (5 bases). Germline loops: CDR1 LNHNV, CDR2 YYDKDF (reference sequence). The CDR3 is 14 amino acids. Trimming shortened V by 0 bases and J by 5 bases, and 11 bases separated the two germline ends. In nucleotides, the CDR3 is TGTGCCACCAGCAGAGATCGGGGAGCTCACGAGCAGTACTTC. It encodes CATSRDRGAHEQYF.

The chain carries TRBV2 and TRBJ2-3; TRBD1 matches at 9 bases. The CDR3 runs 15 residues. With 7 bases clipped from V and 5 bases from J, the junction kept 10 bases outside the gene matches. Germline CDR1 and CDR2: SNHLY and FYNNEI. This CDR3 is CASTREQGAVDTQYF. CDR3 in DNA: TGTGCCAGCACGAGAGAACAGGGGGCTGTAGATACGCAGTATTTT. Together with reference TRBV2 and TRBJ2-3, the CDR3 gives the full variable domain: EPEVTQTPSHQVTQMGQEVILRCVPISNHLYFYWYRQILGQKVEFLVSFYNNEISEKSEIFDDQFSVERPDGSNFTLKIRSTKLEDSAMYFCASTREQGAVDTQYFGPGTRLTVL.

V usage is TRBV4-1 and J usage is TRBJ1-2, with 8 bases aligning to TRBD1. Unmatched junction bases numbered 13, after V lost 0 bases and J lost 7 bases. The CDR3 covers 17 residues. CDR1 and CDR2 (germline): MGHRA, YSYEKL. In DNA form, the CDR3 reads TGCGCCAGCAGCCAAGATCTGGCAGGGGGCTGGCTGGGTGGCTACACCTTC. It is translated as CASSQDLAGGWLGGYTF.

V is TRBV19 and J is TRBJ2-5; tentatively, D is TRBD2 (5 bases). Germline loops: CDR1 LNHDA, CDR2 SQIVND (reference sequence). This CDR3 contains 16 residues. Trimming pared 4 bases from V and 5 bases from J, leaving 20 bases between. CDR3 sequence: CASSKRSGRGWETQYF. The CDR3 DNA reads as TGTGCCAGTAGTAAGAGGAGCGGAAGAGGGTGGGAGACCCAGTACTTC.

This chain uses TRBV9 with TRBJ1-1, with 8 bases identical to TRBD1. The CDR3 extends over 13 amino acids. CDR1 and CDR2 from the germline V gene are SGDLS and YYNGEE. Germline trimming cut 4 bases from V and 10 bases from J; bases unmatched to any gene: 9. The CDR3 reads CASSPGTGPGAFF. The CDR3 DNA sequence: TGTGCCAGCAGCCCTGGGACAGGACCAGGAGCTTTCTTT. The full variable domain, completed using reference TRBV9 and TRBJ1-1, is DSGVTQTPKHLITATGQRVTLRCSPRSGDLSVYWYQQSLDQGLQFLIQYYNGEERAKGNILERFSAQQFPDLHSELNLSSLELGDSALYFCASSPGTGPGAFFGQGTRLTVV.

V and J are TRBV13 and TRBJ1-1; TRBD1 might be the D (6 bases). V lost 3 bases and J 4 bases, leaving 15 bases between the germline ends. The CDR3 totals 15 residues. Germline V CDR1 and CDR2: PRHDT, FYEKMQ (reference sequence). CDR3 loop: CASSLQGGGGTEAFF. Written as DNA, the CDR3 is TGTGCCAGCAGCTTGCAAGGGGGTGGGGGCACTGAAGCTTTCTTT. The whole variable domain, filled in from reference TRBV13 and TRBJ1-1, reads AAGVIQSPRHLIKEKRETATLKCYPIPRHDTVYWYQQGPGQDPQFLISFYEKMQSDKGSIPDRFSAQQFSDYHSELNMSSLELGDSALYFCASSLQGGGGTEAFFGQGTRLTVV.

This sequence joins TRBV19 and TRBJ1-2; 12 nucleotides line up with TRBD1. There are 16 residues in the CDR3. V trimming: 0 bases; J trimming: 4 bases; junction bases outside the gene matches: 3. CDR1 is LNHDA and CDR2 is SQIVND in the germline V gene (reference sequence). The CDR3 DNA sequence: TGTGCCAGTAGTATAGAGGGACAGGGGGCGATCTATGGCTACACCTTC. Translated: CASSIEGQGAIYGYTF.

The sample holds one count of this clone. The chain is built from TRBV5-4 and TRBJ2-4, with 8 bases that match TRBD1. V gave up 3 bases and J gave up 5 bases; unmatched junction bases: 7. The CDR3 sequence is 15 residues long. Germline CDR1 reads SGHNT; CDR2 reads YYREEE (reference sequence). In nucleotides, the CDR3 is TGTGCCAGCAGCTATCTGACAGGGGAGGAAAACATTCAGTACTTC. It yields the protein CASSYLTGEENIQYF.

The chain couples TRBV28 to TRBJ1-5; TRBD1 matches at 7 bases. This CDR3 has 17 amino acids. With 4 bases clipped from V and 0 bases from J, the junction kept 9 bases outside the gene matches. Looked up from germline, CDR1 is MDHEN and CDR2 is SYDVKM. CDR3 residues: CASSSYTGVYSNQPQHF. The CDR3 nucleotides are TGTGCCAGCAGTTCGTACACAGGGGTCTATAGCAATCAGCCCCAGCATTTT.

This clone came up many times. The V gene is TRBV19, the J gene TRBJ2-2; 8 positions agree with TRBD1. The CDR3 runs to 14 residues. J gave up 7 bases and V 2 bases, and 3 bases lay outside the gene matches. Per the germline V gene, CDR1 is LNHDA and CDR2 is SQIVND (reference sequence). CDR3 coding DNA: TGTGCCAGTAGTATACGGACAGGGCACGGGGAGCTGTTTTTT. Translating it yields CASSIRTGHGELFF. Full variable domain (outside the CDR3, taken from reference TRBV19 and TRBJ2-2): DGGITQSPKYLFRKEGQNVTLSCEQNLNHDAMYWYRQDPGQGLRLIYYSQIVNDFQKGDIAEGYSVSREKKESFPLTVTSAQKNPTAFYLCASSIRTGHGELFFGEGSRLTVL.

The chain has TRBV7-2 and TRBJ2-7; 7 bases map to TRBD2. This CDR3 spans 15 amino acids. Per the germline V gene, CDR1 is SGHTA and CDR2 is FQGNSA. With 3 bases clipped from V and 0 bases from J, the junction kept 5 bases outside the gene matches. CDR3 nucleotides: TGTGCCAGCAGCTTCACTAGCGAGATCTCCTACGAGCAGTACTTC. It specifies CASSFTSEISYEQYF.

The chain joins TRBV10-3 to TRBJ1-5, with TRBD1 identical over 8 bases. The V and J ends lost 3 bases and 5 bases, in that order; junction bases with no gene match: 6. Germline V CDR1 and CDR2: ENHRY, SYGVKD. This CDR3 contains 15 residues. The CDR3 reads CAISDDGDRYQPQHF. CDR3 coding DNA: TGTGCCATCAGTGACGACGGGGACAGGTATCAGCCCCAGCATTTT.

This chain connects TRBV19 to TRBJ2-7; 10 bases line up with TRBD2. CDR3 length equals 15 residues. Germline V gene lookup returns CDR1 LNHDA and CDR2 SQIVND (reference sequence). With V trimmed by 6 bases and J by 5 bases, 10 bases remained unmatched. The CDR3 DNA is TGTGCCAGTAGAGGTCTTCTAGCGGGAGTAGACGAGCAGTACTTC. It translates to CASRGLLAGVDEQYF.

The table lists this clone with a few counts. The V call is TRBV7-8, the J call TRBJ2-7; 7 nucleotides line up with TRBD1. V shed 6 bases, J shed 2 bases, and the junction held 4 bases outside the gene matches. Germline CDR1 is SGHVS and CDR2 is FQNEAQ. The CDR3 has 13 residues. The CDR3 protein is CASRPGQTYEQYF. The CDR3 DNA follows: TGTGCCAGCAGACCGGGACAGACCTACGAGCAGTACTTC. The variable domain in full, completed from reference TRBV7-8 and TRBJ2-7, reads GAGVSQSPRYKVAKRGQDVALRCDPISGHVSLFWYQQALGQGPEFLTYFQNEAQLDKSGLPSDRFFAERPEGSVSTLKIQRTQQEDSAVYLCASRPGQTYEQYFGPGTRLTVT.

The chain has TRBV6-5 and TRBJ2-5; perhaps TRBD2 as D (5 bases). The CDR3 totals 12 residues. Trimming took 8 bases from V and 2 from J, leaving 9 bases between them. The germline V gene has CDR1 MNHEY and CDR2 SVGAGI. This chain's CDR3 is CASRTGQETQYF. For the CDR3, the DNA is TGTGCCAGCCGGACTGGGCAAGAGACCCAGTACTTC.

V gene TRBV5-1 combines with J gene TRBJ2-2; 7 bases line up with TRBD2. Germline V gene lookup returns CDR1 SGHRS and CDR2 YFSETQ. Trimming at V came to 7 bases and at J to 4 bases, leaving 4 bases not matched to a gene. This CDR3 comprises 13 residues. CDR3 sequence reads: CASGRDGTGELFF. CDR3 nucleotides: TGCGCCAGCGGGAGGGACGGCACCGGGGAGCTGTTTTTT.

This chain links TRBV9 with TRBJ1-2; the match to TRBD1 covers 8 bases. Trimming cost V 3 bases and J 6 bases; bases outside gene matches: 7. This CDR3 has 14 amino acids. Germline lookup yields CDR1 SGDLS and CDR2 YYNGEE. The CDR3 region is CASSDRTGKNGYTF. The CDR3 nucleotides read TGTGCCAGCAGCGACAGGACAGGGAAGAATGGCTACACCTTC.

CDR3 bases: TGCAGCGTCAGGGACACACTATCCTACGAGCAGTACTTC. Translating it yields CSVRDTLSYEQYF. The chain combines TRBV29-1 with TRBJ2-7, with a possible D match to TRBD1 (6 bases). The CDR3 is 13 amino acids. Trimming left V 6 bases short and J 1 base short, with 13 bases between. CDR1 is SQVTM, CDR2 ANQGSEA, per germline.

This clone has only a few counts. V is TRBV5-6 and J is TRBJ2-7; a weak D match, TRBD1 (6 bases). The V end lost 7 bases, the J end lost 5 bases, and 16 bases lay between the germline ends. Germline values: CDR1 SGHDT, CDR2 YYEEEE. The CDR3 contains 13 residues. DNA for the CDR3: TGTGCCAGCCACATTTCCAGGGGCCACGAGCAGTACTTC. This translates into CASHISRGHEQYF. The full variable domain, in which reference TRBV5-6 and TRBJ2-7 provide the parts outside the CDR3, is DAGVTQSPTHLIKTRGQQVTLRCSPKSGHDTVSWYQQALGQGPQFIFQYYEEEERQRGNFPDRFSGHQFPNYSSELNVNALLLGDSALYLCASHISRGHEQYFGPGTRLTVT.

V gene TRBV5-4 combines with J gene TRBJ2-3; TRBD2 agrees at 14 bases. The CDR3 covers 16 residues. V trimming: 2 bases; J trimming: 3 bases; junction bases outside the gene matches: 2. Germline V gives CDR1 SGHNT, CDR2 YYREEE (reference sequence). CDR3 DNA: TGTGCCAGCAGCTTCCGACTAGCGGGAGGGACAGATACGCAGTATTTT. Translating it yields CASSFRLAGGTDTQYF. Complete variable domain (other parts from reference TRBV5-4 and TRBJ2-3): ETGVTQSPTHLIKTRGQQVTLRCSSQSGHNTVSWYQQALGQGPQFIFQYYREEENGRGNFPPRFSGLQFPNYSSELNVNALELDDSALYLCASSFRLAGGTDTQYFGPGTRLTVL.

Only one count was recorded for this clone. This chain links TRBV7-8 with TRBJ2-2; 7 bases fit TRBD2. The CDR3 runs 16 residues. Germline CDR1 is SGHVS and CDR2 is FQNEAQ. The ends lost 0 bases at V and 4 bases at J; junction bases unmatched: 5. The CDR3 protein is CASSLAGGSSTGELFF. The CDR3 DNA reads TGTGCCAGCAGCTTAGCGGGCGGGAGTAGCACCGGGGAGCTGTTTTTT.

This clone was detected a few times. The CDR3 DNA reads TGTGCCAGCTCACGATCCGGGACAGAAAGAGGGGTAGCTTTCTTT. Residues: CASSRSGTERGVAFF. V is TRBV18 and J is TRBJ1-1; 7 bases are a match to TRBD1. Germline values: CDR1 KGHSH, CDR2 LQKENI. J lost 10 bases, V lost 4 bases, and 15 bases had no gene match. This CDR3 has 15 amino acids.

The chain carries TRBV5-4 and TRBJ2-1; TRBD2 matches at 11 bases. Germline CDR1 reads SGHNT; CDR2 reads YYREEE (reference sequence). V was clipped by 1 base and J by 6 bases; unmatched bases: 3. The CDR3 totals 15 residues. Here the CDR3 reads CASSLSLAGGNEQFF. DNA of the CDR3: TGTGCCAGCAGCTTGAGCCTAGCGGGAGGCAATGAGCAGTTCTTC.

The DNA of the CDR3 is TGTGCCAGCAGTGCGGGGAGAGGGGAGACCCAGTACTTC. Encoded protein: CASSAGRGETQYF. The rearrangement uses TRBV27 and TRBJ2-5, with D possibly matching TRBD2 (6 bases). The CDR3 consists of 13 residues. Germline lookup yields CDR1 MNHEY and CDR2 SMNVEV (reference sequence). The germline V and J ends were trimmed by 5 bases and 5 bases, with 12 bases remaining between them.